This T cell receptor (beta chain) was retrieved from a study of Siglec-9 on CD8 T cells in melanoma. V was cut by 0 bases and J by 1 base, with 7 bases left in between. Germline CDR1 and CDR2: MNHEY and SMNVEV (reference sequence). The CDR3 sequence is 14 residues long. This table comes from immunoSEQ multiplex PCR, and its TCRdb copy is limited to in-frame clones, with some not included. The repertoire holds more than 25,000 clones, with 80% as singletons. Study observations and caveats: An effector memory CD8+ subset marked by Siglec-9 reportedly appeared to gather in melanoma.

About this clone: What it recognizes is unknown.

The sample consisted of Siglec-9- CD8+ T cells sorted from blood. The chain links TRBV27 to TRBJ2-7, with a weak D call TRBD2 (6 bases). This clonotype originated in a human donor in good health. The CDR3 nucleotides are TGTGCCAGCAGTTTATCCGGGACTTCCTACGAGCAGTACGTC. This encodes CASSLSGTSYEQYV.